This T cell receptor beta chain was recovered during a study of blood T cell repertoires in COVID-19. Whole-study context: Spain, Italy and the United States supplied samples that represented acute and convalescent COVID-19.

This clone was observed once. Original processing methods: Reference gene primers were amplified, and this amplification served to estimate nucleated cell counts. Profiled with immunoSEQ multiplex PCR; TCRdb holds only in-frame clones, not every one. From that table come the V and J calls and clone size; the DNA was used to work out D and trimming. The sample includes 95,000 to 150,000 clones, 81% seen only once; the top ten take roughly 17%. Seattle-derived patients entered the study during active infection and were followed longitudinally. The CDR3 contains 15 residues. With 7 bases removed from V and 3 bases from J, the gap between germline ends came to 22 bases. Germline CDR1 is SQVTM and CDR2 is ANQGSEA.

Sequenced sample: peripheral blood. The origin of this receptor is a man younger than 40 with COVID-19, enrolled during active disease. The rearrangement uses TRBV29-1 and TRBJ2-7; D perhaps matches TRBD2 (5 bases). The CDR3 DNA sequence: TGCAGCGCCCTCCTCGCGGGTAGCGTCTACTACGAGCAGTACTTC. This gives the protein CSALLAGSVYYEQYF.